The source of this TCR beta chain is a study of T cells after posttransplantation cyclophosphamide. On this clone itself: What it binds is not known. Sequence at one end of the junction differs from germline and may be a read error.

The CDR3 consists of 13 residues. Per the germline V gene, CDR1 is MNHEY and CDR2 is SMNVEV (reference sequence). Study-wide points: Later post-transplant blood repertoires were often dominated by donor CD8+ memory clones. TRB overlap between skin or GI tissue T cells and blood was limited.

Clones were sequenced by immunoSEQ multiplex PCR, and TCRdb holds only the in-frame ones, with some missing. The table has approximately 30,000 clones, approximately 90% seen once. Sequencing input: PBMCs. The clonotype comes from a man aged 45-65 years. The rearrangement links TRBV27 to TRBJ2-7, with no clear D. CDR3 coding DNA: TGTGCCAGCAGTTATACCCCTCTCTTGCGGTTGTTTTTC. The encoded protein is CASSYTPLLRLFF.